A selection of T cell receptor beta chains follows, all from one sample in a study of T cells in Graves' hyperthyroidism and ophthalmopathy. TCRdb re-derived calls from the multiplex PCR reads in MiXCR, one entry per CDR3 protein. Here the sample spans more than 300,000 distinct CDR3 sequences, more than 12% being singletons. The sample comprised blood. The receptors shown here come from a young woman with Graves' ophthalmopathy. Each CDR3 is given with its conserved first and last residue. The order of the fields is D gene, clone size, V gene, J gene, CDR3 DNA, CDR3 protein. The D gene is left open where the match is weak. Not every row has a clone size; where given, it reads once, few, many or a size class.

.,few,TRBV24-1,TRBJ1-3,TGTGCCACCGGCAGCGGAAGAACTGGAGGGTCTGGCACCATATATTTT,CATGSGRTGGSGTIYF
.,many,TRBV6-1,TRBJ1-1,TGTGCCAGCGTCACCTTTCGCGGGGCCGGGGAAGCTTTCTTT,CASVTFRGAGEAFF
TRBD1,many,TRBV25-1,TRBJ2-6,TGTGCCAGCAGTGTTGGGACAGCCGTCTCTGGGGCCAACGTCCTGACTTTC,CASSVGTAVSGANVLTF
.,many,TRBV29-1,TRBJ2-7,TGCAGCGTTGAGTGGCGGGACGGGCCCTACGAGCAGTACTTC,CSVEWRDGPYEQYF
.,many,TRBV27,TRBJ1-2,TGTGCCAGCAGTTTAACCGACGGACCTAACTATGGCTACACCTTC,CASSLTDGPNYGYTF
TRBD1,many,TRBV7-3,TRBJ1-1,TGTGCCAGCAGCTTCCAGGGGGGCACTGAAGCTTTCTTT,CASSFQGGTEAFF
TRBD1,many,TRBV10-3,TRBJ1-1,TGTGCCATCAGGCCAGACAGGGTGTACACTGAAGCTTTCTTT,CAIRPDRVYTEAFF
TRBD1,few,TRBV3-1,TRBJ2-7,TGTGCCAGCAGCCGCCCCGGGACAGACTCCTACGAGCAGTACTTC,CASSRPGTDSYEQYF
TRBD2,many,TRBV30,TRBJ2-1,TGTGCCTGGAGTGAGGGCGGGGGGATCCCCAATGAGCAGTTCTTC,CAWSEGGGIPNEQFF
.,.,TRBV5-4,TRBJ2-3,TGTGCCAGCAGCTTGTCGCCAACCTGGCAAGATTCAGATACGCAGTATTTT,CASSLSPTWQDSDTQYF
.,many,TRBV11-2,TRBJ2-6,TGTGCCAGCAGCTTAGGTATCTCTGGGGCCAACGTCCTGACTTTC,CASSLGISGANVLTF
.,many,TRBV7-8,TRBJ2-2,TGTGCCAGCAACTTTTGGACCGGGGAGCTGTTTTTT,CASNFWTGELFF
TRBD1,many,TRBV7-9,TRBJ1-2,TGTGCCAGCAGCTTAGCGACCACAGGGGGCTATGGCTACACCTTC,CASSLATTGGYGYTF
TRBD1,many,TRBV18,TRBJ2-7,TGTGCCAGCTCACCTTTAGTCGGGACAGGGAATGACAACGAGCAGTACTTC,CASSPLVGTGNDNEQYF
.,.,TRBV5-4,TRBJ2-6,TGTGCCAGCAGCTCCCCGTCCCCTGGGGCCAACGTCCTGACTTTC,CASSSPSPGANVLTF
TRBD2,.,TRBV6-1,TRBJ2-7,TGTGCCAGCAGTCTCACAGGACTAGGCCCCTACGAGCAGTACTTC,CASSLTGLGPYEQYF
TRBD1,many,TRBV7-9,TRBJ2-5,TGTGCCAGCAGCCAACCGCCGGGACAGGGGGGAGAGACCCAGTACTTC,CASSQPPGQGGETQYF
TRBD2,many,TRBV12-3/TRBV12-4,TRBJ2-1,TGTGCCAGCAGTCCGCGGGGAGAGCGGGGGGTCCCCAACAATGAGCAGTTCTTC,CASSPRGERGVPNNEQFF
.,many,TRBV12-3/TRBV12-4,TRBJ2-1,TGTGCCAGCAGCAGACAGGTGGGGAATGAGCAGTTCTTC,CASSRQVGNEQFF
TRBD1,many,TRBV28,TRBJ2-7,TGTGCCACCTATAACACCGGGACAGCTTCCTACGAGCAGTACTTC,CATYNTGTASYEQYF
.,many,TRBV13,TRBJ2-5,TGTGCCAGCAGCTTAGCGGGATGGCAAGAGACCCAGTACTTC,CASSLAGWQETQYF
.,many,TRBV20-1,TRBJ2-5,TGCAGTGCTAGAGAAAGTGTGGGGGCGTCGGGGGCGGGGATCCAGTACTTC,CSARESVGASGAGIQYF
TRBD1,.,TRBV5-1,TRBJ1-1,TGCGCCAGCAGCTTATTCTGGGGCGGGGCAGGGGGAAGCACTGAAGCTTTCTTT,CASSLFWGGAGGSTEAFF
TRBD2,few,TRBV19,TRBJ2-1,TGTGCCAGTAGTATAGAACGCGGGGGGGCCTACAATGAGCAGTTCTTC,CASSIERGGAYNEQFF
TRBD1,many,TRBV9,TRBJ2-1,TGTGCCAGCAGCGTACAGACAGGGTACAACAATGAGCAGTTCTTC,CASSVQTGYNNEQFF
.,.,TRBV5-6,TRBJ1-5,TGTGCCAGCAGCTTGAGCAGGGTAGATAGCAATCAGCCCCAGCATTTT,CASSLSRVDSNQPQHF
TRBD1,.,TRBV11-2,TRBJ2-3,TGTGCCAGCAGTCCCGGGACAGGGGCCGATACGCAGTATTTT,CASSPGTGADTQYF
.,many,TRBV12-3/TRBV12-4,TRBJ2-1,TGTGCCAGCAGTTCCGGACAGCCCCATGATGAGCAGTTCTTC,CASSSGQPHDEQFF
.,many,TRBV27,TRBJ1-1,TGTGCCAGCAGCACCGGACAGACATACACTGAAGCTTTCTTT,CASSTGQTYTEAFF
.,many,TRBV5-1,TRBJ2-2,TGCGCCAGCAGCTTGGTATGGGGAGGAACCGGGGAGCTGTTTTTT,CASSLVWGGTGELFF
.,many,TRBV11-2,TRBJ2-1,TGTGCCAGCAGCCCCCCCCGCGGTTTGGGAGAGCAGTTCTTC,CASSPPRGLGEQFF
.,.,TRBV29-1,TRBJ1-2,TGCAGCGCAACATGGGGTACCAAGGGCTTCACCTTC,CSATWGTKGFTF
.,.,TRBV5-1,TRBJ2-1,TGCGCCAGCAGATTGCAACAGCCCTCCTACAATGAGCAGTTCTTC,CASRLQQPSYNEQFF
TRBD1,many,TRBV10-3,TRBJ2-7,TGTGCCATCAGCGATCGACAGGGACGGGACGAGCAGTACTTC,CAISDRQGRDEQYF
.,many,TRBV11-2,TRBJ2-7,TGTGCCAGCAGCTTATTGACTATAGCCTACGAGCAGTACTTC,CASSLLTIAYEQYF
TRBD1,many,TRBV28,TRBJ1-5,TGTGCCAGCAGACTGGGACAGGGTGGGTTTCAGCCCCAGCATTTT,CASRLGQGGFQPQHF
TRBD1,many,TRBV11-2,TRBJ2-7,TGTGCCAGCAGGGGGACAGGGAGGTACGAGCAGTACTTC,CASRGTGRYEQYF
.,many,TRBV20-1,TRBJ1-5,TGCAGTGCCTTTGACCCGGGGGGAAGCAATCAGCCCCAGCATTTT,CSAFDPGGSNQPQHF
.,many,TRBV28,TRBJ2-1,TGTGCCAGCAGCCCATACTTGGGCGGACTCGGTGAGCAGTTCTTC,CASSPYLGGLGEQFF
TRBD1,many,TRBV12-3/TRBV12-4,TRBJ2-2,TGTGCCAGCAGTTTAGCCGGACAGGGGCGGACCGGGGAGCTGTTTTTT,CASSLAGQGRTGELFF
TRBD1,many,TRBV15,TRBJ2-7,TGTGCCACCAGCAGGGGGACAGCAAGATCCTACGAGCAGTACTTC,CATSRGTARSYEQYF
.,many,TRBV15,TRBJ2-2,TGTGCCACCAGCAGAGATGGTAGTGGGGAGCTGTTTTTT,CATSRDGSGELFF
.,many,TRBV6-1,TRBJ2-7,TGTGCCAGCAGCCCGTCGGGGAGCTTGCCCTACGAGCAGTACTTC,CASSPSGSLPYEQYF
TRBD1,many,TRBV6-5,TRBJ1-1,TGTGCCAGCAGTTACGGGGGGACAGTCTCTGAAGCTTTCTTT,CASSYGGTVSEAFF
TRBD2,many,TRBV6-1,TRBJ2-5,TGTGCCAGCAGCTCCCCTAGCGGGGGGGTAAAGACCCAGTACTTC,CASSSPSGGVKTQYF
TRBD2,.,TRBV10-3,TRBJ2-5,TGTGCCATCAGTGAGTCAAGCGGGGGCCTCGAGACCCAGTACTTC,CAISESSGGLETQYF
TRBD2,.,TRBV19,TRBJ2-3,TGTGCCAGTAGTATACTGCTAGCGGGGGCCCCGACTAGCACAGATACGCAGTATTTT,CASSILLAGAPTSTDTQYF
.,many,TRBV12-5,TRBJ2-1,TGTGCTAGTGGTTTGTCTTTGTTGTTGGGGGGAACCACCAATGAGCAGTTCTTC,CASGLSLLLGGTTNEQFF
TRBD1,few,TRBV4-2,TRBJ2-1,TGTGCCAGCAGCCAAGAGACAGTTGAGGAGTTCGGGACAGGCTACAATGAGCAGTTCTTC,CASSQETVEEFGTGYNEQFF
.,many,TRBV20-1,TRBJ2-2,TGCAGTGCTAGAGATCTGTCAGGGTTGGTCGGCGGGGAGCTGTTTTTT,CSARDLSGLVGGELFF
.,.,TRBV20-1,TRBJ1-3,TGCAGTGCTAGGCGGGTCGGCTCTGGAAACACCATATATTTT,CSARRVGSGNTIYF